The clone carrying this T cell receptor beta chain was recorded only once. V was trimmed by 2 bases and J by 5 bases, leaving 10 bases between them. The germline gives CDR1 SGHVS, CDR2 FQNEAQ. The CDR3 has 14 residues. The data derive from a study of shared clonotypes between healthy human individuals. Assay: immunoSEQ multiplex PCR; the TCRdb copy retains only in-frame clones and omits some. The sample gives some 2,000,000 clones, 95% of which show up once; about 0.13% is in the top ten. The gene calls are TRBV7-8 and TRBJ1-5; tentative D call: TRBD1 (6 bases). Material: naive CD4+ T cells sorted from blood. Subset defined: CD45RA+ positively selected. The TCR originated in a man between 18 and 29 years old in good health. CDR3 nucleotide sequence: TGTGCCAGCAGCTTATCAGGGGAATATCAGCCCCAGCATTTT. Translation gives CASSLSGEYQPQHF.